A selection of T cell receptor beta chains follows, all from one sample in a study of cytomegalovirus exposure and HLA in healthy donors. Using immunoSEQ multiplex PCR, the repertoire was profiled, and TCRdb retains in-frame clones only, with some absent. The data contain some 140,000 clones, roughly four fifths of them singletons. Sequenced sample: PBMCs. These receptors were collected from a woman aged 45-65 years in good health and CMV-seropositive. The CDR3 runs from the conserved cysteine through the conserved F or W. Each record gives: D gene, clone size, J gene, V gene, CDR3 DNA, CDR3 protein. The D gene is left open where the match is weak. Size tells how often a clone was seen (once, few, many) or the class of an expanded clone, and some rows leave it out.

>TRBD2|-|TRBJ2-1|TRBV5-1
TGCGCCAGCAGCTTGGGGACTAGCGGCAGCTCCTACAATGAGCAGTTCTTC
CASSLGTSGSSYNEQFF
>-|once|TRBJ1-2|TRBV6-4
TGTGCCAGCAGTAAAACCCTCGGGGGCTACACCTTC
CASSKTLGGYTF
>-|-|TRBJ1-3|TRBV29-1
TGCAGCGTCGGGGTCAGCTCTGGAAACACCATATATTTT
CSVGVSSGNTIYF
>TRBD2|-|TRBJ2-1|TRBV5-4
TGTGCCAGCAGCTTGGGAGCGGGGGGCGCTTTCAATGAGCAGTTCTTC
CASSLGAGGAFNEQFF
>TRBD2|-|TRBJ2-1|TRBV11-2
TGTGCCAGCAGTACTAGCGGGGGGAGCTCCTATAATGAGCAGTTCTTC
CASSTSGGSSYNEQFF
>TRBD1|-|TRBJ1-1|TRBV5-4
TGTGCCAGCAGCTTTACAGGGGCCACTGAAGCTTTCTTT
CASSFTGATEAFF
>-|-|TRBJ2-7|TRBV28
TGTGCCAGCACCGAAACGGGACTTCCACTCTCCTACGAGCAGTACTTC
CASTETGLPLSYEQYF
>-|-|TRBJ2-5|TRBV4-1
TGCGCCAGCAGCCAAGATGTCGTAACGGAGGCGGAGACCCAGTACTTC
CASSQDVVTEAETQYF
>-|-|TRBJ1-4|TRBV4-3
TGCGCCAGCAGCCAAGAGATCGTGACAGCAACTAATGAAAAACTGTTTTTT
CASSQEIVTATNEKLFF
>TRBD1|-|TRBJ2-7|TRBV7-9
TGTGCCAGCAGCTTAGCGGACAGGGGTTACCACGAGCAGTACTTC
CASSLADRGYHEQYF
>-|-|TRBJ2-7|TRBV7-9
TGTGCCAGCAGCCGCGTCGGGACTTCTTACGAGCAGTACTTC
CASSRVGTSYEQYF
>-|-|TRBJ2-7|TRBV7-2
TGTGCCAGCAGCTTAGCGTGGGCCCCGACGTCCTACGAGCAGTACTTC
CASSLAWAPTSYEQYF
>-|-|TRBJ1-4|TRBV30
TGTGCCTGGAACCCAAGGGGAGGGGAAAAACTGTTTTTT
CAWNPRGGEKLFF
>-|-|TRBJ2-5|TRBV30
TGTGCCTGGAGTGGGAGTTGGGAGACCCAGTACTTC
CAWSGSWETQYF
>-|-|TRBJ2-3|TRBV7-2
TGTGCCAGCAGCTTAGCGGGCGGGGGCGCAGATACGCAGTATTTT
CASSLAGGGADTQYF
>TRBD1|-|TRBJ1-1|TRBV7-2
TGTGCCAGCAGTTCACCTTGGGACAGGGCGGGCACTGAAGCTTTCTTT
CASSSPWDRAGTEAFF
>TRBD1|-|TRBJ1-4|TRBV19
TGTGCCAGTGGATGGACAGGGGGCGGAGAAAAACTGTTTTTT
CASGWTGGGEKLFF
>-|-|TRBJ2-3|TRBV5-4
TGTGCCAGCAGCTCGGCGGCAGATACGCAGTATTTT
CASSSAADTQYF
>TRBD2|-|TRBJ2-3|TRBV5-1
TGCGCCAGCAGCATTAGGGCTAGCGGTGCCCGGGCGACAGATACGCAGTATTTT
CASSIRASGARATDTQYF
>TRBD2|-|TRBJ2-7|TRBV10-2
TGCGCCAGCAGTTCTAGCGGCTACGAGCAGTACTTC
CASSSSGYEQYF
>-|-|TRBJ2-3|TRBV4-3
TGCGCCAGCAGCCAGGGCGGGGATACGCAGTATTTT
CASSQGGDTQYF
>-|-|TRBJ1-2|TRBV28
TGTGCCACCCGCCCGGGGGGCGAGGCCTATGGCTACACCTTC
CATRPGGEAYGYTF
>-|-|TRBJ2-4|TRBV2
TGTGCCAGCAGTGAAGAGAGTTCGGGGTCCAAAAACATTCAGTACTTC
CASSEESSGSKNIQYF
>-|-|TRBJ2-3|TRBV29-1
TGCAGCGTGACTAGAGGAGGGGATACGCAGTATTTT
CSVTRGGDTQYF
>TRBD1|-|TRBJ2-7|TRBV15
TGTGCCACCAGCAGAGCTGGGACAGGGGGAAACGAGCAGTACTTC
CATSRAGTGGNEQYF
>-|once|TRBJ2-5|TRBV10-3
TGTGCCATCAGTAGGACAGAAGAAGAGACCCAGTACTTC
CAISRTEEETQYF
>-|-|TRBJ2-1|TRBV5-4
TGTGCCAGCAGCTTGGTCCCGGGAAGCTCCTACAATGAGCAGTTCTTC
CASSLVPGSSYNEQFF
>TRBD1|-|TRBJ1-2|TRBV19
TGTGCCAGTAGTATAGGACAGGGCAGAGGAGGCTACACCTTC
CASSIGQGRGGYTF
>-|-|TRBJ2-7|TRBV6-1
TGTGCCAGCAGTGGCGGGGTGGGGGTACCCCTCGAGCAGTACTTC
CASSGGVGVPLEQYF
>TRBD1|-|TRBJ1-5|TRBV7-8
TGTGCCAGCAGCTTACGGGACAGAAATCAGCCCCAGCATTTT
CASSLRDRNQPQHF
>TRBD2|-|TRBJ2-3|TRBV7-2
TGTGCCAGCAGCTTAATGGTTAGCGGGGGCACAGATACGCAGTATTTT
CASSLMVSGGTDTQYF
>-|-|TRBJ1-1|TRBV5-6
TGTGCCAGCAGCTTGGGGGTGGGCTTAGGGAACACTGAAGCTTTCTTT
CASSLGVGLGNTEAFF
>TRBD1|-|TRBJ2-2|TRBV4-2
TGTGCCAGCAGCCAAGTCGGGCAGGGGGCCCTCACCGGGGAGCTGTTTTTT
CASSQVGQGALTGELFF
>TRBD1|-|TRBJ1-6|TRBV19
TGTGCCAGTACCCCTCAGGGGGATCGGAATTCACCCCTCCACTTT
CASTPQGDRNSPLHF
>TRBD1|once|TRBJ1-6|TRBV5-1
TGCGCCAGCAGCCCGACAGGGCTGGCACCCCTCCACTTT
CASSPTGLAPLHF
>-|-|TRBJ1-1|TRBV9
TGTGCCAGCAGCGACCCCGGGGGAACTGAAGCTTTCTTT
CASSDPGGTEAFF